The clone carrying this T cell receptor (beta chain) was counted between two and nine times. Its cognate antigen is unknown. TCRdb re-derived calls from the 5' RACE reads in MiXCR, one entry per CDR3 protein. The sample includes some 560,000 distinct CDR3 sequences, 9% to 10% seen only once; the top ten take 2.5% to 3%. The V end lost 1 base, the J end lost 5 bases, and 12 bases lay between the germline ends. The CDR3 extends over 15 amino acids. The entry originates in a study of identical twins. Overall study findings and caveats: The conclusions drew on cross-sectional statistical analysis instead of tracking the same donors.

Another study also made use of these data, one on yellow fever vaccine responses in identical twins. From that report: Twins' vaccine T cell responses reportedly seemed partly convergent and partly personalized.

The clonotype was recovered from a woman aged 18-29 years in good health. Sequencing was carried out using PBMCs. The chain links TRBV12-3 or TRBV12-4 to TRBJ2-4; D unresolved. CDR3 amino acids: CASSLEAAGENIQYF. CDR3 coding DNA: TGTGCCAGCAGTTTAGAGGCAGCCGGTGAAAACATTCAGTACTTC.